A single sample is the source of the 24 T cell receptor beta chains below, sequenced in a study of human thymus T cells. The repertoire was sequenced with immunoSEQ multiplex PCR; TCRdb's copy has only in-frame clones and lacks some. The sample shows fewer than 90,000 clones, around 96% of them seen only once. Thymus was obtained from resections taken during corrective heart surgery. The sequenced sample consisted of thymus tissue. The receptor source for this set is a boy under two years old with a congenital heart defect but otherwise immunologically healthy.

The chain recombines TRBV27 with TRBJ2-5; TRBD1 matches at 7 bases. The CDR3 is 15 residues long. CDR1 and CDR2 (germline): MNHEY, SMNVEV (reference sequence). V trimming: 9 bases; J trimming: 3 bases; junction bases outside the gene matches: 13. The chain's CDR3 is CASKGQERGKETQYF. The CDR3 nucleotides read TGTGCCAGTAAAGGACAGGAGCGTGGCAAAGAGACCCAGTACTTC.

V gene TRBV6-6 combines with J gene TRBJ2-2, with D maybe TRBD1 (6 bases). Germline V CDR1 and CDR2: MNHNY, SVGAGI (reference sequence). Deletions cut 8 bases from V and 7 bases from J, with 14 bases between. The CDR3 covers 13 residues. The CDR3 sequence is CASGSTGHGELFF. The CDR3, as DNA: TGTGCCAGCGGCTCAACAGGGCACGGGGAGCTGTTTTTT.

The chain combines TRBV2 with TRBJ1-5; D remains ambiguous. Per the germline V gene, CDR1 is SNHLY and CDR2 is FYNNEI. Trimming cost V 8 bases and J 4 bases, with 6 bases left between them. This CDR3 has 11 amino acids. CDR3 nucleotide sequence: TGTGCCAGCGGGCTTAATCAGCCCCAGCATTTT. It translates to CASGLNQPQHF.

The chain combines TRBV11-2 with TRBJ2-1; 9 nucleotides line up with TRBD2. V lost 5 bases and J lost 5; bases outside the gene matches: 13. In germline, CDR1 is SGHAT, CDR2 FQNNGV. The CDR3 length is 17 residues. This CDR3 reads CASSPNSGSWDNNEQFF. The CDR3 nucleotides read TGTGCCAGCAGCCCAAATAGCGGGAGCTGGGACAACAATGAGCAGTTCTTC.

The chain recombines TRBV2 with TRBJ2-2, with D uncertain. The CDR3 is 14 amino acids. The ends were cut back, 3 bases at V and 6 bases at J, with 11 bases in the middle. Looked up from germline, CDR1 is SNHLY and CDR2 is FYNNEI. The chain's CDR3 is CASSDEDVAGELFF. CDR3 nucleotides: TGTGCCAGCAGTGACGAGGATGTTGCCGGGGAGCTGTTTTTT.

The chain links TRBV5-6 to TRBJ2-3; 11 nucleotides align to TRBD2. The germline gives CDR1 SGHDT, CDR2 YYEEEE. The V gene end was trimmed by 0 bases and the J gene end by 5 bases; junction bases not matched to a gene: 5. The length of the CDR3 is 16 residues. The CDR3 coding sequence is TGTGCCAGCAGCTTGGGGGACGGACTAGCGGGAGATACGCAGTATTTT. It specifies CASSLGDGLAGDTQYF. Full variable domain (rest looked up from reference TRBV5-6 and TRBJ2-3): DAGVTQSPTHLIKTRGQQVTLRCSPKSGHDTVSWYQQALGQGPQFIFQYYEEEERQRGNFPDRFSGHQFPNYSSELNVNALLLGDSALYLCASSLGDGLAGDTQYFGPGTRLTVL.

J is TRBJ1-1 and V is TRBV7-9; 12 bases align to TRBD1. Trimming removed 0 bases from V and 1 base from J; junction bases left unmatched: 3. This CDR3 is built from 17 residues. Germline V gene sequence: CDR1 SEHNR, CDR2 FQNEAQ (reference sequence). CDR3 residues: CASSLAPGQGANTEAFF. The CDR3 bases are TGTGCCAGCAGCTTAGCCCCGGGACAGGGGGCGAACACTGAAGCTTTCTTT.

The chain uses TRBV15 and TRBJ2-2, with D hard to call. The CDR3 covers 16 residues. Germline V gene lookup returns CDR1 LNHNV and CDR2 YYDKDF (reference sequence). Trimming removed 1 base at V and 2 bases at J, with 11 bases between. For the CDR3, the DNA is TGTGCCACCAGCAGAGTCCCGACTGGAAACACCGGGGAGCTGTTTTTT. It encodes CATSRVPTGNTGELFF. Full variable domain (rest looked up from reference TRBV15 and TRBJ2-2): DAMVIQNPRYQVTQFGKPVTLSCSQTLNHNVMYWYQQKSSQAPKLLFHYYDKDFNNEADTPDNFQSRRPNTSFCFLDIRSPGLGDTAMYLCATSRVPTGNTGELFFGEGSRLTVL.

The rearrangement joins TRBV6-6 to TRBJ2-7; 11 bases match TRBD2. With V trimmed by 4 bases and J by 4 bases, 3 bases remained unmatched. This CDR3 contains 14 residues. Per the germline V gene, CDR1 is MNHNY and CDR2 is SVGAGI (reference sequence). The CDR3 sequence is CASSLGTSGYEQYF. CDR3 DNA: TGTGCCAGCAGTTTAGGGACTAGCGGATACGAGCAGTACTTC.

The chain has TRBV28 and TRBJ1-1; 9 bases line up with TRBD1. This CDR3 has 13 amino acids. The germline gives CDR1 MDHEN, CDR2 SYDVKM. J was trimmed by 10 bases and V by 3 bases; bases with no gene match: 6. CDR3 bases: TGTGCCAGCAGTTTCCGGGACAGGGTCGCAGCTTTCTTT. It translates to CASSFRDRVAAFF.

This chain uses TRBV27 with TRBJ2-5, with no clear D. Trimming shortened V by 2 bases and J by 3 bases, and 10 bases separated the two germline ends. The CDR3 runs to 14 residues. CDR1 and CDR2 (germline): MNHEY, SMNVEV (reference sequence). CDR3 bases: TGTGCCAGCAGTTTAACGGGTGCCGAAGAGACCCAGTACTTC. Its translation: CASSLTGAEETQYF.

The chain employs TRBV19 and TRBJ2-2; D remains ambiguous. V shed 3 bases and J shed 1 base, with 12 bases lying between them. Germline CDR1 and CDR2: LNHDA and SQIVND (reference sequence). The CDR3 is 16 residues long. CDR3 DNA sequence: TGTGCCAGTAGTATCCCCCCATCACAGAACACCGGGGAGCTGTTTTTT. Protein sequence: CASSIPPSQNTGELFF. Full variable domain (outside the CDR3, taken from reference TRBV19 and TRBJ2-2): DGGITQSPKYLFRKEGQNVTLSCEQNLNHDAMYWYRQDPGQGLRLIYYSQIVNDFQKGDIAEGYSVSREKKESFPLTVTSAQKNPTAFYLCASSIPPSQNTGELFFGEGSRLTVL.

V gene TRBV4-2 combines with J gene TRBJ2-4, with D possibly being TRBD2 (7 bases). Germline assignment: CDR1 LGHNA and CDR2 YNFKEQ. The length of the CDR3 is 19 residues. V was shortened by 2 bases and J by 5 bases, with 25 bases between the two germline ends. The CDR3 region has the DNA TGTGCCAGCAGCCAACCGCTGGTGATGGGGGGGCCTTACGAAAACATTCAGTACTTC. Its translation: CASSQPLVMGGPYENIQYF.

V gene TRBV7-8 combines with J gene TRBJ1-1; perhaps TRBD1 as D (6 bases). CDR3 length: 18 residues. Germline lookup yields CDR1 SGHVS and CDR2 FQNEAQ. Trimming removed 1 base from V and 0 bases from J, with 18 bases in between. CDR3 nucleotide sequence: TGTGCCAGCAGCTTAGGACCATACAGGGTTCACATGAACACTGAAGCTTTCTTT. Its protein is CASSLGPYRVHMNTEAFF.

The chain recombines TRBV27 with TRBJ1-5; 9 bases map to TRBD1. The germline CDR1 and CDR2 sequences are MNHEY and SMNVEV (reference sequence). CDR3 length: 16 amino acids. V was clipped by 4 bases and J by 1 base; unmatched bases: 5. The CDR3 loop reads CASSSYRGLSNQPQHF. The CDR3 DNA reads TGTGCCAGCAGTTCTTACAGGGGGCTAAGCAATCAGCCCCAGCATTTT.

V gene TRBV6-4 combines with J gene TRBJ2-1; maybe TRBD1 (6 bases). This CDR3 has 13 residues. Germline V CDR1 and CDR2: MRHNA, SNTAGT. V was clipped by 2 bases and J by 9 bases, with 11 bases between them. The CDR3 region has the DNA TGTGCCAGCAGTGACGGGGGCTATGGTGAGCAGTTCTTC. Protein sequence: CASSDGGYGEQFF.

The V gene is TRBV5-1, the J gene TRBJ1-1, with TRBD1 as a possible D gene (6 bases). Trimming pared 4 bases from V and 1 base from J, leaving 11 bases between. The CDR3 totals 14 residues. The V gene's germline CDR1 is SGHRS and CDR2 YFSETQ. CDR3: CASSRIRGNTEAFF. The DNA of the CDR3 is TGCGCCAGCAGCCGGATCAGGGGGAACACTGAAGCTTTCTTT.

The chain combines TRBV7-9 with TRBJ2-5, with D perhaps TRBD2 (5 bases). In germline, CDR1 is SEHNR, CDR2 FQNEAQ (reference sequence). This CDR3 is 14 amino acids long. Deletions cut 2 bases from V and 1 base from J, with 8 bases between. CDR3 DNA: TGTGCCAGCAGCTTAACGCGGGTCCAAGAGACCCAGTACTTC. As protein: CASSLTRVQETQYF.

Only one count was recorded for this clone. The chain couples TRBV30 to TRBJ1-2; D is perhaps TRBD1 (6 bases). Trimming removed 4 bases at V and 1 base at J, with 16 bases between. Germline assignment: CDR1 GTSNPN and CDR2 SVGIG (reference sequence). This CDR3 is 15 amino acids long. For the CDR3, the DNA is TGTGCCTGGAACCAGGGGCCGGGGGTTAACTATGGCTACACCTTC. Amino acid sequence: CAWNQGPGVNYGYTF.

The J gene is TRBJ1-4, the V gene TRBV28, with D possibly matching TRBD1 (5 bases). Trimming cost V 4 bases and J 5 bases, with 14 bases left between them. The germline V gene encodes CDR1 MDHEN and CDR2 SYDVKM. CDR3 length: 15 residues. The CDR3 DNA reads as TGTGCCAGCAGTTATGGGGCTCGGCAAAATGAAAAACTGTTTTTT. Amino acid sequence: CASSYGARQNEKLFF.

The chain uses TRBV7-9 and TRBJ1-3; D perhaps matches TRBD1 (6 bases). With 4 bases removed from V and 0 bases from J, the gap between germline ends came to 13 bases. The CDR3 is made up of 16 amino acids. Germline V gene sequence: CDR1 SEHNR, CDR2 FQNEAQ (reference sequence). CDR3 bases: TGTGCCAGCAGCTCGGGGGCAGGAAGCTCTGGAAACACCATATATTTT. Amino acids: CASSSGAGSSGNTIYF.

The genes are TRBV7-3 and TRBJ2-3; 8 bases are a match to TRBD2. Germline CDR1 is SGHTA and CDR2 is FQGTGA. The CDR3 has 19 amino acids. Losses at the gene ends were 5 bases for V and 0 bases for J; bases not matched to a gene: 16. Written as DNA, the CDR3 is TGTGCCAGCAGCGCGGACGAGCGGGGGTTGAGGATAAGCACAGATACGCAGTATTTT. Amino acid sequence: CASSADERGLRISTDTQYF.

The rearrangement joins TRBV7-9 to TRBJ2-5, with 13 nucleotides matching TRBD2. CDR3 size: 16 residues. V dropped 3 bases and J dropped 5; count of bases not matched to a gene: 6. Germline V gene sequence: CDR1 SEHNR, CDR2 FQNEAQ (reference sequence). The CDR3 DNA follows: TGTGCCAGCAGCTTTAGGACTAGCGGGAGTAATGAGACCCAGTACTTC. Translating it yields CASSFRTSGSNETQYF.

The chain is built from TRBV7-2 and TRBJ1-3; possibly TRBD1 for D (5 bases). Germline V gene lookup returns CDR1 SGHTA and CDR2 FQGNSA. Trimming pared 5 bases from V and 0 bases from J, leaving 14 bases between. The CDR3 is made up of 16 amino acids. CDR3 sequence: CASSPTGVSSGNTIYF. CDR3 DNA: TGTGCCAGCAGCCCCACGGGGGTCAGCTCTGGAAACACCATATATTTT.